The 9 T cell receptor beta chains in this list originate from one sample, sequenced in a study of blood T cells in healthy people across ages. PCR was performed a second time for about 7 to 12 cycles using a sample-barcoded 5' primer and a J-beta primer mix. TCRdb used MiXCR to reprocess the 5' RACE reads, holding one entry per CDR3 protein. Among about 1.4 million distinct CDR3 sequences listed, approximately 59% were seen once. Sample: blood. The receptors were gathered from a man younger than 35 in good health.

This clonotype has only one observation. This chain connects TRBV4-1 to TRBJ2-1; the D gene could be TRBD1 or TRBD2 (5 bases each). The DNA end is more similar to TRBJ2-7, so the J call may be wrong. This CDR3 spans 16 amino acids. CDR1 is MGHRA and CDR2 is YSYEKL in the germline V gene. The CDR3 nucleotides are TGCGCCAGCAGCCAAGGAGGGGCAGGACTTTCCTACGAGCAGTACTTC. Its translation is CASSQGGAGLSYEQYF.

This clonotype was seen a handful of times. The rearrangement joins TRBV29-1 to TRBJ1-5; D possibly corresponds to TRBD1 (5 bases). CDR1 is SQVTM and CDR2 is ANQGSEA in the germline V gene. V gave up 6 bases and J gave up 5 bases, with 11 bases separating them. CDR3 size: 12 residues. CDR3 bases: TGCAGCGTCCAATTCAGGGATCAGCCCCAGCATTTT. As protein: CSVQFRDQPQHF. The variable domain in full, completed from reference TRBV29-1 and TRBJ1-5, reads SAVISQKPSRDICQRGTSLTIQCQVDSQVTMMFWYRQQPGQSLTLIATANQGSEATYESGFVIDKFPISRPNLTFSTLTVSNMSPEDSSIYLCSVQFRDQPQHFGDGTRLSIL.

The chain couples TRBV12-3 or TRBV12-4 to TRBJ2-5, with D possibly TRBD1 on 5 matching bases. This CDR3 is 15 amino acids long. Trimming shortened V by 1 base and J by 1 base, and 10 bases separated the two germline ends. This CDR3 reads CASSLESGPQETQYF. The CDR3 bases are TGTGCCAGCAGTTTAGAGTCAGGGCCCCAAGAGACCCAGTACTTC.

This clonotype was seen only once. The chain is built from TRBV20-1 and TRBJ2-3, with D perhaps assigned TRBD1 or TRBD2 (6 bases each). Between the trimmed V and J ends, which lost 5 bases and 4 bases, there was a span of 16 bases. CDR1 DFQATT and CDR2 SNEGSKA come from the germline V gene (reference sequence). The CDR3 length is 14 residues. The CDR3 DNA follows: TGCAGTGCTTCGAGGGGGGTAGCGGCAGATACGCAGTATTTT. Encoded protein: CSASRGVAADTQYF.

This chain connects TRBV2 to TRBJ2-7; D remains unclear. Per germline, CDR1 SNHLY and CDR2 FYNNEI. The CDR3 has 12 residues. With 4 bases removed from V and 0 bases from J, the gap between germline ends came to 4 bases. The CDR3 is CASSALSYEQYF. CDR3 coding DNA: TGTGCCAGCAGTGCCCTCTCCTACGAGCAGTACTTC.

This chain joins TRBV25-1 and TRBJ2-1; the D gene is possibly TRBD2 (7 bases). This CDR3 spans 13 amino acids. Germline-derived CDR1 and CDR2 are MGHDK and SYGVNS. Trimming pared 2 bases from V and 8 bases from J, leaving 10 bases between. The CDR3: CASSERGADEQFF. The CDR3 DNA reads TGTGCCAGCAGTGAACGGGGGGCGGATGAGCAGTTCTTC.

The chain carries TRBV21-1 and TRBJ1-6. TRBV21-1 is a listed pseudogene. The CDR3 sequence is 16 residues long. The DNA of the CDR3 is TGTGCCAGCAGCAAAAACAGGGGCCCCTATAATTCACCCCTCCACTTT. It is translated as CASSKNRGPYNSPLHF.

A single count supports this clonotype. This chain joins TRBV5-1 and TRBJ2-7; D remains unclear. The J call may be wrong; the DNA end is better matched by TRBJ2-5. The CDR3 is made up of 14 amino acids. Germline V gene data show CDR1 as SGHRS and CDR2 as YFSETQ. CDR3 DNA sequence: TGCGCCAGCAGCTTGGCAGGCAAAGGGGAGACCCAGTACTTC. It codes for CASSLAGKGETQYF.

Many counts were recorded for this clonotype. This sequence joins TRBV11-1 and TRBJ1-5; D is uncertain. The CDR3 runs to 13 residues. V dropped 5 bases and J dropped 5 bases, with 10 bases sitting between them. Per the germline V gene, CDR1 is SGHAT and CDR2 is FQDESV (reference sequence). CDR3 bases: TGTGCCAGCAGCCAAGCGGGCGATCAGCCCCAGCATTTT. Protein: CASSQAGDQPQHF.